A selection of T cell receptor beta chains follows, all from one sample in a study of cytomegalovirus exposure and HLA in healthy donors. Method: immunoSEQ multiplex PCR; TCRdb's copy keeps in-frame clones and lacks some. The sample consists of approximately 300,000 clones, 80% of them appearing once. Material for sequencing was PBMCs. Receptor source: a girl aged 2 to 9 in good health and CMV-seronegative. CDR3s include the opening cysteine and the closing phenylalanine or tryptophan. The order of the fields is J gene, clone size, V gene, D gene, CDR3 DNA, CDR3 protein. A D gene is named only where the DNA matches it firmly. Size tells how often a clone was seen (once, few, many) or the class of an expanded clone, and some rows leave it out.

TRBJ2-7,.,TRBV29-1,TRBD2,TGCAGCGTCAGACTAGCGGGAGACGAGCAGTACTTC,CSVRLAGDEQYF
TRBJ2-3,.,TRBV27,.,TGTGCCAGCCTAGCGCCTGGAGGCACAGATACGCAGTATTTT,CASLAPGGTDTQYF
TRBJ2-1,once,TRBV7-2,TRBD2,TGTGCCAGCACAAAAAGGCCTACTAGCGGGGGGAGTGAGCAGTTCTTC,CASTKRPTSGGSEQFF
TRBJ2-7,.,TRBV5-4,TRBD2,TGTGCCAGCAGCTCGGCTAAAGCGGGGACCTACGAGCAGTACTTC,CASSSAKAGTYEQYF
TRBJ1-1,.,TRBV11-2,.,TGTGCCAGCAGGTACTCCCTGAACACTGAAGCTTTCTTT,CASRYSLNTEAFF
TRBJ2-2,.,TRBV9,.,TGTGCCAGCAGCACGAGACTTGCCGTGGGCACCGGGGAGCTGTTTTTT,CASSTRLAVGTGELFF
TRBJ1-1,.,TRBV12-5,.,TGTGCTAGTGGTTTGTCGTCGGTTGACACTGAAGCTTTCTTT,CASGLSSVDTEAFF
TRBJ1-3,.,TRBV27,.,TGTGCCAGCAGTCCCCGGGGGGGCTCTGGAAACACCATATATTTT,CASSPRGGSGNTIYF
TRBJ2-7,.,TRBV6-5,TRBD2,TGTGCCAGCAGTTACTGGGCGGGAGGTACCTACGAGCAGTACTTC,CASSYWAGGTYEQYF
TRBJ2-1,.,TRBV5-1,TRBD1,TGCGCCAGCAGCTTGGGGACAGGATACAATGAGCAGTTCTTC,CASSLGTGYNEQFF
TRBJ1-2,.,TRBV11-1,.,TGTGCCAGCAGCCCTGCAGGGCCCTTCTATGGCTACACCTTC,CASSPAGPFYGYTF
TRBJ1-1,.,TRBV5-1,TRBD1,TGCGCCAGCAGCTTGGTGTCCAGGGACAGAATAAACACTGAAGCTTTCTTT,CASSLVSRDRINTEAFF
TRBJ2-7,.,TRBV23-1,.,TGCGCCAGTGGGCAGGGCCGGCGAAGTGCCTACGAGCAGTACTTC,CASGQGRRSAYEQYF
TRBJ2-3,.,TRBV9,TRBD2,TGTGCCAGCAGTTCGACTAGCGGCAGCACAGATACGCAGTATTTT,CASSSTSGSTDTQYF
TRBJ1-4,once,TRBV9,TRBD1,TGTGCCAGCAGCGTAGAGGGGACAGGGGAAGGTGAAAAACTGTTTTTT,CASSVEGTGEGEKLFF
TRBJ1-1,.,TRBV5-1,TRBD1,TGCGCCAGCAGCTTCGGGGGACAGCTAGGCAACACTGAAGCTTTCTTT,CASSFGGQLGNTEAFF
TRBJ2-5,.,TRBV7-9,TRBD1,TGTGCCAGCAGCTTAATAGGGGGCGTCCAAGAGACCCAGTACTTC,CASSLIGGVQETQYF
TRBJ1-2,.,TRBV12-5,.,TGTGCTAGTGGTTTCCTTATTCCTAGTGAGCACTATGGCTACACCTTC,CASGFLIPSEHYGYTF
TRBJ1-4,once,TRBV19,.,TGTGCCAGTAGTATAGCCGGGACTAATGAAAAACTGTTTTTT,CASSIAGTNEKLFF
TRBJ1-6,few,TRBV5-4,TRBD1,TGTGCCAGCAGCTCCCCGGGACAGGTCCTAGGAACCCTCCACTTT,CASSSPGQVLGTLHF
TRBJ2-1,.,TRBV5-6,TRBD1,TGTGCCAGCAGCTTGATACCGGGACAGGGTTACAATGAGCAGTTCTTC,CASSLIPGQGYNEQFF
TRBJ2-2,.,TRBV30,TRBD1,TGTGCCTGGAGGCCAACAGGGGTGGAGGACACCGGGGAGCTGTTTTTT,CAWRPTGVEDTGELFF
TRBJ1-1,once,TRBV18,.,TGTGCCAGCTCACAGAGGACTTCCCCGGGAACTGAAGCTTTCTTT,CASSQRTSPGTEAFF
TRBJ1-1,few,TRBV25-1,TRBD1,TGTGCCAGCAGTCCTCTCCGGGACAGGGGACGAACGAACACTGAAGCTTTCTTT,CASSPLRDRGRTNTEAFF